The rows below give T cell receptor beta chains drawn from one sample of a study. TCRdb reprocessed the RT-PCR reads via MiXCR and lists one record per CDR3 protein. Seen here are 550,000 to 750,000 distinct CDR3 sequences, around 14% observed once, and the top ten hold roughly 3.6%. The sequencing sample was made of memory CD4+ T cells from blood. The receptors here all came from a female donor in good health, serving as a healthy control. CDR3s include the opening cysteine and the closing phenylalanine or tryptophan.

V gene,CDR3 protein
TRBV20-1,CSARDGPRYGYTF
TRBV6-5,CASRLVRGDTEAFF
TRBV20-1,CSAMDRGYTF
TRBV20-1,CSARGGLNTEAFF
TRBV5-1,CASRWEPITDTQYF
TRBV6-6,CATNTGSLYEQYF
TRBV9,CASSVSSYGYTF
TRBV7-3,CASSPGTGASMSGYTF
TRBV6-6,CASSPQTGGFLSYEQYF
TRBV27,CASRGLENTIYF
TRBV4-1,CASTPRTSATGRDTEAFF
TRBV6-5,CASSGGQGATTEAFF
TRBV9,CASSVGGSNNNEQFF
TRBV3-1,CASSQDRASGSLHNEQFF
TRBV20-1,CSARFSGAKNIQYF
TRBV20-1,CSAPTGAKNIQYF
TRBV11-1,CASSLYTPGDTQYF
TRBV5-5,CASSGELDLPYEQYF
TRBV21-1,CASSNWGASGGPRSDEQFF
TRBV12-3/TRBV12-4,CASSFNIETQYF
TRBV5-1,CASSLEFSGSQETQYF
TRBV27,CASTRLAGLSYNEQFF
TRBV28,CASRTTGGYSNQPQHF
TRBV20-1,CSATGQAPFMDTQYF
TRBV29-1,CSVTNRGSYEQYF
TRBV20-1,CSAAPRATEQYF
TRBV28,CASSLPPSGGQPQHF
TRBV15,CATSRDFQGTGGYTF
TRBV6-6,CASRGTGSTGNKNIQYF